The clone carrying this TCR beta chain was counted between two and nine times. Its antigen is unidentified. This CDR3 has 15 amino acids. The germline V gene encodes CDR1 SGHRS and CDR2 YFSETQ. The ends were cut back, 4 bases at V and 5 bases at J, with 17 bases in the middle. The source of the sample is a study of T cells in Graves' hyperthyroidism and ophthalmopathy. Findings and limits, study-wide: Ophthalmopathy cases were set apart from stable hyperthyroidism by a 13 V-J model.

Regions amplified from RNA transcripts were the TCR beta CDR3 regions. The HTBI primer set drove a first-round RT-PCR of the TCR CDR3. TCRdb independently ran MiXCR on the multiplex PCR reads; one entry per CDR3 protein. The table has about 460,000 distinct CDR3 sequences, about 22% seen once. Every diagnosis used clinical symptoms, serum thyroxine and TRAb, thyroid ultrasound and orbital computed tomography. Sequenced input: blood. V usage is TRBV5-1 and J usage is TRBJ2-3, with D possibly being TRBD2 (5 bases). The clonotype comes from a woman in her 70s with Graves' ophthalmopathy. The CDR3 here is CASSPGSSQGDTQYF. For the CDR3, the DNA is TGCGCCAGCAGCCCTGGGAGCTCTCAAGGAGATACGCAGTATTTT.